This note documents a single T cell receptor (beta chain) sequence. Sequenced by immunoSEQ multiplex PCR; TCRdb stores in-frame clones only, minus some. The repertoire holds around 260,000 clones, with 88% as singletons. This record comes from a study of blood T cell repertoires in COVID-19. Looked up from germline, CDR1 is MNHEY and CDR2 is SMNVEV (reference sequence). This CDR3 has 17 amino acids. Trimming at V came to 1 base and at J to 9 bases, leaving 11 bases not matched to a gene. This clonotype originated in a man aged 55 to 69 who had recovered from COVID-19. The specimen was peripheral blood. This sequence joins TRBV27 and TRBJ1-6, with TRBD1 matching 8 bases. CDR3 DNA sequence: TGTGCCAGCAGTTTATACCCCCGGCAGGGGGCTGTTTCACCCCTCCACTTT. This sequence encodes CASSLYPRQGAVSPLHF.